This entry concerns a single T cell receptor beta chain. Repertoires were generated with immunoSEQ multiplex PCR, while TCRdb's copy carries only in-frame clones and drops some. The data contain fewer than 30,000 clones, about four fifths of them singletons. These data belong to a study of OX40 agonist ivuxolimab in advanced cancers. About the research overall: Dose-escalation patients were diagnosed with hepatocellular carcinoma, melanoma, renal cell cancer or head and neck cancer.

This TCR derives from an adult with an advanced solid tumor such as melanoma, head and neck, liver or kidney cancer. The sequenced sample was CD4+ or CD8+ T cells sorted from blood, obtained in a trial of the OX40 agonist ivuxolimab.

This CDR3 reads CASSWPGTGGHYEQYF. CDR3 bases: TGTGCCAGCAGCTGGCCGGGGACAGGGGGACACTACGAGCAGTACTTC. V gene TRBV5-8 combines with J gene TRBJ2-5; 11 bases are a match to TRBD1. The closer fit of TRBJ2-7 to the DNA end suggests the J call may be wrong. This CDR3 region has 16 residues. The V gene's germline CDR1 is SGHTS and CDR2 YDEGEE.